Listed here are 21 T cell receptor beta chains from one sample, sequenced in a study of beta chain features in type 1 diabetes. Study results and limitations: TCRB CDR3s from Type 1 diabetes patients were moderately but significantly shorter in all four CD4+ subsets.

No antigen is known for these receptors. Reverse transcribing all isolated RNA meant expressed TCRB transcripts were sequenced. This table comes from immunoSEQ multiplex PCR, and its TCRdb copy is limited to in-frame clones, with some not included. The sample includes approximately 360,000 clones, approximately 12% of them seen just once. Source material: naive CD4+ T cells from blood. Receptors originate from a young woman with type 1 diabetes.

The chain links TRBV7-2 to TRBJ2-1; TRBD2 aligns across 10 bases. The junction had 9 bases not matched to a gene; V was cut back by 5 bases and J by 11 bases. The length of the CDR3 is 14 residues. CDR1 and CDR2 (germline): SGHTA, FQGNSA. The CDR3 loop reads CASSPSSSGGKQFF. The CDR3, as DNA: TGTGCCAGCAGCCCGTCGAGTAGCGGGGGGAAGCAGTTCTTC.

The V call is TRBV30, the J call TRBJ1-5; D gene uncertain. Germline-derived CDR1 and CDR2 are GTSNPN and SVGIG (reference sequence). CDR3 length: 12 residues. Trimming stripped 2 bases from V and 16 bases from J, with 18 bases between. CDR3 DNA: TGTGCCTGGAGTACCCAATCCGGTTTTCAACATTTT. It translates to CAWSTQSGFQHF.

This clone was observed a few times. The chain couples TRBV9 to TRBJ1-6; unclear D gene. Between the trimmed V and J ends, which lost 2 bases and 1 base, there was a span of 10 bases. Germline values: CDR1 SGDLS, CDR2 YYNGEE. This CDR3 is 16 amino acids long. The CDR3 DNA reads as TGTGCCAGCAGCGTGGGCGCGGGGTCCTATAATTCACCCCTCCACTTT. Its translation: CASSVGAGSYNSPLHF. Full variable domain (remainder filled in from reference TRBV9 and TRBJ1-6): DSGVTQTPKHLITATGQRVTLRCSPRSGDLSVYWYQQSLDQGLQFLIQYYNGEERAKGNILERFSAQQFPDLHSELNLSSLELGDSALYFCASSVGAGSYNSPLHFGNGTRLTVT.

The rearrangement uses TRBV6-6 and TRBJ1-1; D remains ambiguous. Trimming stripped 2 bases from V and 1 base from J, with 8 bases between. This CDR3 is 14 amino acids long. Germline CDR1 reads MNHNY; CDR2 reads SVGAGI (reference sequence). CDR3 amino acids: CASSYGSQNTEAFF. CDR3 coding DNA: TGTGCCAGCAGTTACGGCAGTCAGAACACTGAAGCTTTCTTT.

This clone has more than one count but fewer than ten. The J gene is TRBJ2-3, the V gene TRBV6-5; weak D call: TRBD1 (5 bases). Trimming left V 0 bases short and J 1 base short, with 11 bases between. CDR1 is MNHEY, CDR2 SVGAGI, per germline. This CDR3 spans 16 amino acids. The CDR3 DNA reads TGTGCCAGCAGTTACTCTGACAGTCTGGGCACAGATACGCAGTATTTT. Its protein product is CASSYSDSLGTDTQYF.

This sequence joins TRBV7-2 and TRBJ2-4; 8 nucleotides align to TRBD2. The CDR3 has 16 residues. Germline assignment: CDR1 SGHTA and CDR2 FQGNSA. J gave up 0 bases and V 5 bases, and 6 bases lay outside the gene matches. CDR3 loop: CASSAVLAAAKNIQYF. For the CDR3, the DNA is TGTGCCAGCAGCGCTGTACTAGCGGCAGCCAAAAACATTCAGTACTTC.

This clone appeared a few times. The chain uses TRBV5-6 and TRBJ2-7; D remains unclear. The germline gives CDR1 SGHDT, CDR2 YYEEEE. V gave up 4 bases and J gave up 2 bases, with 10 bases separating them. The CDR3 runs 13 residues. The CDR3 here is CASSRGSTYEQYF. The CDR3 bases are TGTGCCAGCAGCCGCGGAAGTACCTACGAGCAGTACTTC.

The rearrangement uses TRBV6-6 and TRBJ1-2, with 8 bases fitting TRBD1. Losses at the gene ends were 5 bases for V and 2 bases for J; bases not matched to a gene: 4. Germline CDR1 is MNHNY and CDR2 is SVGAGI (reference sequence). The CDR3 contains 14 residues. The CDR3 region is CASSQGTGNYGYTF. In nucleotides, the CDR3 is TGTGCCAGCAGTCAGGGGACAGGAAACTATGGCTACACCTTC.

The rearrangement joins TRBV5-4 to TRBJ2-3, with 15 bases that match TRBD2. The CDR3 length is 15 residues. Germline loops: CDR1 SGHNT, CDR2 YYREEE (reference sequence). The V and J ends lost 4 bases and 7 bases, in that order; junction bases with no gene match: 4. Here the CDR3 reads CASSPGTSGGNTQYF. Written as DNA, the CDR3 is TGTGCCAGCAGCCCAGGGACTAGCGGGGGGAATACGCAGTATTTT.

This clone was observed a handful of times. The CDR3 protein is CASSTAGTSAETQYF. As DNA, the CDR3 is TGTGCCAGCAGCACCGCCGGGACTAGCGCAGAGACCCAGTACTTC. The chain recombines TRBV9 with TRBJ2-5, with 10 bases that match TRBD2. This CDR3 has 15 amino acids. Germline V gives CDR1 SGDLS, CDR2 YYNGEE. The trim removed 4 bases at V and 4 bases at J, leaving 7 bases unmatched. The whole variable domain, filled in from reference TRBV9 and TRBJ2-5, reads DSGVTQTPKHLITATGQRVTLRCSPRSGDLSVYWYQQSLDQGLQFLIQYYNGEERAKGNILERFSAQQFPDLHSELNLSSLELGDSALYFCASSTAGTSAETQYFGPGTRLLVL.

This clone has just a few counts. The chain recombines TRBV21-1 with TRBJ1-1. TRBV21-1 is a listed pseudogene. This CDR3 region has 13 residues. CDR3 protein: CASSTRDNTEAFF. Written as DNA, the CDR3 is TGTGCCAGCAGCACCCGAGATAACACTGAAGCTTTCTTT.

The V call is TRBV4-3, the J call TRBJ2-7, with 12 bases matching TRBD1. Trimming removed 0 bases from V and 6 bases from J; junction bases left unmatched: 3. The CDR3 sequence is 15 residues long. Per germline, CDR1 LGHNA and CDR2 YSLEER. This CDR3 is CASSQDRDRGPEQYF. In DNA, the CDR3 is TGCGCCAGCAGCCAAGATCGGGACAGGGGGCCCGAGCAGTACTTC.

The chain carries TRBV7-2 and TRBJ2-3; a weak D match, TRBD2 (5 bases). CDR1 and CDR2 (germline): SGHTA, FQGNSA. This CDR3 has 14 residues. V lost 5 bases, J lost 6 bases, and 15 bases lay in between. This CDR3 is CASSPSGFWDTQYF. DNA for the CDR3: TGTGCCAGCAGCCCATCGGGATTTTGGGATACGCAGTATTTT.

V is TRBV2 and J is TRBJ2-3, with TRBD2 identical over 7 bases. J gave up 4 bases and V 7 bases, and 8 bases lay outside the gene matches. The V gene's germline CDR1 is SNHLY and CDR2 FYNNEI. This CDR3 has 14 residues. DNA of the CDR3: TGTGCCAGCACCATAAGGGCGGGGGCAGATACGCAGTATTTT. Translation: CASTIRAGADTQYF.

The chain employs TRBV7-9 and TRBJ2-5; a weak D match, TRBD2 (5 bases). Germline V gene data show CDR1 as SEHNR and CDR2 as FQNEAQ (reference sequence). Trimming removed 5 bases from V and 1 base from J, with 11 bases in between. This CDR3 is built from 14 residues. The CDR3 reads CASSETRSQETQYF. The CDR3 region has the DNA TGTGCCAGCAGCGAAACTAGGTCCCAAGAGACCCAGTACTTC.

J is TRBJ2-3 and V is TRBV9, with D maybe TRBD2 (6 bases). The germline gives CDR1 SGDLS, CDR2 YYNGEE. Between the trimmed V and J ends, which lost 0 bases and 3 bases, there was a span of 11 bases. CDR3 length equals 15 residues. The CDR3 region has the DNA TGTGCCAGCAGCGTAGCGTTCGGGAGTACAGATACGCAGTATTTT. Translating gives CASSVAFGSTDTQYF.

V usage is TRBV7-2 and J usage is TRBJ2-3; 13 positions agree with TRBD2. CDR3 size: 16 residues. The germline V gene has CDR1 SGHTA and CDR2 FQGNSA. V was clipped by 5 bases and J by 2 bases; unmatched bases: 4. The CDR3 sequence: CASSPLAGGLTDTQYF. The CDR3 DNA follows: TGTGCCAGCAGCCCACTAGCGGGAGGGCTCACAGATACGCAGTATTTT.

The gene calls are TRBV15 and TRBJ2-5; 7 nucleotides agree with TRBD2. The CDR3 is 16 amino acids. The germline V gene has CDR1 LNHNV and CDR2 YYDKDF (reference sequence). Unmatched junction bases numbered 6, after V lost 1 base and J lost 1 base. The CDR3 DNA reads TGTGCCACCAGCAGAGCTATACTAGCGTCCCAAGAGACCCAGTACTTC. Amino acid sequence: CATSRAILASQETQYF.

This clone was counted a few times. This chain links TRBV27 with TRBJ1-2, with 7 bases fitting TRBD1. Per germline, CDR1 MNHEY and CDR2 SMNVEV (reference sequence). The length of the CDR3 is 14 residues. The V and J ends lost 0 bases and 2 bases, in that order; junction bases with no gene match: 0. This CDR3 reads CASSLSGQNYGYTF. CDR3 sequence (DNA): TGTGCCAGCAGTTTATCGGGACAGAACTATGGCTACACCTTC.

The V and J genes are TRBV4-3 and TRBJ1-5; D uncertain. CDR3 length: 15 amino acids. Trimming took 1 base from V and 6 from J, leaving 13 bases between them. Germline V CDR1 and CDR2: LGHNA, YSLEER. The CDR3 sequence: CASSQVVGGFQPQHF. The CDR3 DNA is TGCGCCAGCAGCCAAGTGGTGGGAGGTTTTCAGCCCCAGCATTTT.

The CDR3 DNA follows: TGTGCCAGCAGCGCATTAGCGGGAGTGGGCAATGAGCAGTTCTTC. Translating gives CASSALAGVGNEQFF. The rearrangement joins TRBV9 to TRBJ2-1; the match to TRBD2 covers 9 bases. CDR1 is SGDLS and CDR2 is YYNGEE in the germline V gene. The J segment lost 6 bases and the V segment lost 3 bases, leaving 7 bases of the junction unmatched. The CDR3 loop spans 15 amino acids.